This is a list of T cell receptor beta chains from one sample in a study of blood T cell repertoires in COVID-19. Clones were sequenced by immunoSEQ multiplex PCR, and TCRdb holds only the in-frame ones, with some missing. The profile shows about 24,000 clones, 86% of them singletons. The sequencing sample was made of peripheral blood. These TCRs come from a man aged 45 to 65 with active COVID-19. Both conserved end residues are part of each CDR3. Fields, in order: V gene, D gene, J gene, clone size, CDR3 DNA, CDR3 protein. D genes are given only for firm matches. Clone size is not always given. Where it is, it says once, few, many or a class for expanded clones.

TRBV20-1	TRBD2	TRBJ2-1	NA	TGCAGTGCTAGTCTCGCGGGAGGCAACTACAATGAGCAGTTCTTC	CSASLAGGNYNEQFF
TRBV7-9	TRBD1	TRBJ1-5	NA	TGTGCCAGCAGCCATTGGGGACAGGGACGCAATCAGCCCCAGCATTTT	CASSHWGQGRNQPQHF
TRBV5-5	NA	TRBJ2-3	NA	TGTGCCAGCAGCTCACGAGGGAGATTCTACGGCACAGATACGCAGTATTTT	CASSSRGRFYGTDTQYF
TRBV6-5	NA	TRBJ1-4	NA	TGTGCCAGCAGTCGCCTTGACAGGCTGGGGGAAAAACTGTTTTTT	CASSRLDRLGEKLFF
TRBV2	TRBD1	TRBJ1-2	few	TGTGCCAGCAGAGACGACAGGGGCAACTATGGCTACACCTTC	CASRDDRGNYGYTF
TRBV6-5	NA	TRBJ1-2	NA	TGTGCCAGCAGGCCGCCATCTCGGAGCGGCTACACCTTC	CASRPPSRSGYTF
TRBV7-9	TRBD1	TRBJ1-1	NA	TGTGCCAGCAGCTTTACGGGACAGGGCTCTGAAGCTTTCTTT	CASSFTGQGSEAFF
TRBV16	NA	TRBJ1-1	NA	TGTGCCAGCAGCCAAACGGGAGATGACACTGAAGCTTTCTTT	CASSQTGDDTEAFF
TRBV7-9	TRBD1	TRBJ2-7	NA	TGTGCCAGCAGCTTAATCGGGACAGGGGTGGCTATTAGGGCCTACGAGCAGTACTTC	CASSLIGTGVAIRAYEQYF
TRBV13	TRBD2	TRBJ2-2	NA	TGTGCCAGCAGCCGCGGGAGGGCGAACACCGGGGAGCTGTTTTTT	CASSRGRANTGELFF
TRBV2	NA	TRBJ1-3	NA	TGTGCCAGCAGTGGAACAGGGCTCGGAAACACCATATATTTT	CASSGTGLGNTIYF
TRBV18	TRBD2	TRBJ2-7	NA	TGTGCCAGCTCACTCACGGGGGGTGAAGACGAGCAGTACTTC	CASSLTGGEDEQYF
TRBV15	TRBD2	TRBJ2-5	NA	TGTGCCACCAGCAGCCGCCGGACTAGTCGGGAGACCCAGTACTTC	CATSSRRTSRETQYF
TRBV5-4	NA	TRBJ1-6	NA	TGTGCCAGCAGCTCCAATACAGGGTCGGGCTCACCCCTCCACTTT	CASSSNTGSGSPLHF
TRBV5-5	TRBD2	TRBJ2-1	NA	TGTGCCAGCAGCCCTCCCCGTAGGCGGGGGACTACAGTTGAGCAGTTCTTC	CASSPPRRRGTTVEQFF
TRBV9	NA	TRBJ2-7	NA	TGTGCCAGCAGCGTAGTTCAGTATGACGAGCAGTACTTC	CASSVVQYDEQYF
TRBV6-4	NA	TRBJ2-2	NA	TGTGCCAGCAGTGACTCGTATCGGGCGAACACCGGGGAGCTGTTTTTT	CASSDSYRANTGELFF
TRBV7-9	NA	TRBJ1-1	NA	TGTGCCAGCAGCTCTACAGAGGGGGACACTGAAGCTTTCTTT	CASSSTEGDTEAFF
TRBV11-1	TRBD2	TRBJ2-7	NA	TGTGCCAGCAGTATAGCGGGGCGGAGCTCCTACGAGCAGTACTTC	CASSIAGRSSYEQYF
TRBV14	TRBD2	TRBJ2-1	NA	TGTGCCAGCACGGTCTCTAGCGGGGGATCCAATGAGCAGTTCTTC	CASTVSSGGSNEQFF
TRBV19	NA	TRBJ2-3	NA	TGTGCCAGTAGAACAGAAGAACGAACAGATACGCAGTATTTT	CASRTEERTDTQYF
TRBV4-3	NA	TRBJ1-2	NA	TGCGCCAGCAGCCAGCAATACGGGGGGGCTGGTGGCTACACCTTC	CASSQQYGGAGGYTF
TRBV30	NA	TRBJ1-6	NA	TGTGCCTGGAGCGCCCGCCAGGGTCAGAATTCACCCCTCCACTTT	CAWSARQGQNSPLHF
TRBV5-5	NA	TRBJ1-1	NA	TGTGCCAGCAGCTTGGGGGGGGGCGTGAACACTGAAGCTTTCTTT	CASSLGGGVNTEAFF
TRBV9	TRBD2	TRBJ2-3	NA	TGTGCCAGCAGCGCGCAGACCGGCGGGGGTACGCAGTATTTT	CASSAQTGGGTQYF
TRBV6-5	NA	TRBJ2-7	NA	TGTGCCAGCAGCATTAGGGGGTACGGCTCCTACGAGCAGTACTTC	CASSIRGYGSYEQYF
TRBV14	NA	TRBJ1-2	NA	TGTGCCAGCAGCCTTGAGGGATGGGGGCATGGCTACACCTTC	CASSLEGWGHGYTF
TRBV28	NA	TRBJ2-1	NA	TGTGCCAGCAGTTGGCCCTCGGGACACCTGACCTACAATGAGCAGTTCTTC	CASSWPSGHLTYNEQFF
TRBV19	TRBD2	TRBJ2-1	NA	TGTGCCAGTAGTATAAGTCGGGGGGGCCTTTGGAATGAGCAGTTCTTC	CASSISRGGLWNEQFF
TRBV2	TRBD1	TRBJ1-2	NA	TGTGCCAGCGCCCCCGGGACAGGAGACGGCTACACCTTC	CASAPGTGDGYTF
TRBV7-2	NA	TRBJ2-1	NA	TGTGCCAGCAGCTTCGGGGGAATGTCCTACAATGAGCAGTTCTTC	CASSFGGMSYNEQFF
TRBV3-1/TRBV3-2	TRBD2	TRBJ2-3	NA	TGTGCCAGCAGCCCGGGACTAGGGATAAGCACAGATACGCAGTATTTT	CASSPGLGISTDTQYF
TRBV11-2	NA	TRBJ2-5	NA	TGTGCCAGCAGCTTTTCCGGAAGCGCGGGAGAGACCCAGTACTTC	CASSFSGSAGETQYF
TRBV19	NA	TRBJ1-4	NA	TGTGCCAGTAGTAATGGCCTAACTAATGAAAAACTGTTTTTT	CASSNGLTNEKLFF
TRBV15	NA	TRBJ2-1	NA	TGTGCCACCAGCACGGAGCCAGTGGGGGCGACTGAGCAGTTCTTC	CATSTEPVGATEQFF
TRBV7-6	NA	TRBJ2-7	few	TGTGCCAGCAGCCAGGAAGTGTCCTACGAGCAGTACTTC	CASSQEVSYEQYF
TRBV7-2	NA	TRBJ2-1	NA	TGTGCCAGCAGTTCTCCCTACAATGAGCAGTTCTTC	CASSSPYNEQFF
TRBV5-1	NA	TRBJ2-7	NA	TGCGCCAGCAGCTTATCGGGAGCACCCTACGAGCAGTACTTC	CASSLSGAPYEQYF
TRBV18	TRBD2	TRBJ2-5	NA	TGTGCCAGCTCAACTAGCGGCCAAGAGACCCAGTACTTC	CASSTSGQETQYF
TRBV24-1	TRBD2	TRBJ2-1	NA	TGTGCCACCAGTGATCAGACTAGCGGGCTTTACAATGAGCAGTTCTTC	CATSDQTSGLYNEQFF
TRBV4-2	NA	TRBJ1-1	NA	TGTGCCAGCAGCCAAGTTAGGGGAAACACTGAAGCTTTCTTT	CASSQVRGNTEAFF
TRBV11-1	TRBD2	TRBJ2-3	NA	TGTGCCAGCAGCTTACTCACCGCGGGAGGGGCAGATACGCAGTATTTT	CASSLLTAGGADTQYF
TRBV11-1	NA	TRBJ2-5	once	TGTGCCAGCAGCTCACATTCAACCCAAGAGACCCAGTACTTC	CASSSHSTQETQYF
TRBV25-1	TRBD2	TRBJ2-5	few	TGTGCCAGCACCGAGACTAGCGGGAGTGGTCAAGAGACCCAGTACTTC	CASTETSGSGQETQYF
TRBV5-1	TRBD2	TRBJ2-2	NA	TGCGCCAGCAGCTCGACTAGCGGGGGATCCACCGGGGAGCTGTTTTTT	CASSSTSGGSTGELFF
TRBV7-3	NA	TRBJ2-2	NA	TGTGCCAGCCGTCTAGCATCCACCGGGGAGCTGTTTTTT	CASRLASTGELFF